Included here is one T cell receptor beta chain sequence, with context. Per the original methods: Quantification of nucleated cells was approximated via reference gene primer amplification. Assay used: immunoSEQ multiplex PCR; TCRdb lists only in-frame clones, some missing. V, J and clone size were drawn from that table, and D and trimming were deduced from the DNA. The table includes about 170,000 clones, about 87% detected once. This specimen comes from a study of blood T cell repertoires in COVID-19. Across the whole study: Specimens from acute and convalescent COVID-19 originated in the United States, Italy and Spain. T cells, B-cell-depleted T cells, or PBMCs provided the cDNA or gDNA that served as material.

Sequencing was done on a sample of peripheral blood. The TCR sequence derives from a man between 60 and 75 years old with acute or convalescent COVID-19.

DNA for the CDR3: TGCAGTGCTAGTGGAGGGACAGGGAGTTTCGCAGATACGCAGTATTTT. It encodes CSASGGTGSFADTQYF. The chain is built from TRBV20-1 and TRBJ2-3; TRBD1 matches at 9 bases. Unmatched junction bases numbered 11, after V lost 3 bases and J lost 4 bases. The CDR3 totals 16 residues. Per germline, CDR1 DFQATT and CDR2 SNEGSKA (reference sequence).